This is a list of T cell receptor beta chains from one sample in a study of T cell responses to AZD1222 COVID-19 vaccine. Clones were read by immunoSEQ multiplex PCR, and TCRdb kept only the in-frame ones, dropping some. The sample consists of about 150,000 clones, about 83% of them appearing once. The sequencing here drew on peripheral blood, taken 28 days after the second AZD1222 dose. These receptor sequences come from an adult who received the AZD1222 COVID-19 vaccine. Both conserved end residues are part of each CDR3. A D gene is named only where the DNA matches it firmly. The size entry is marked missing in some rows and otherwise reads once, few, many or a size class.

.,TRBJ1-6,TRBV15,.,CATSRDPQGNSPLHF,TGTGCCACCAGCAGAGATCCCCAAGGCAATTCACCCCTCCACTTT
.,TRBJ2-3,TRBV2,.,CASSPWSTDTQYF,TGTGCCAGCAGCCCGTGGAGCACAGATACGCAGTATTTT
.,TRBJ2-6,TRBV7-8,.,CASSFSGANVLTF,TGTGCCAGCAGCTTCTCTGGGGCCAACGTCCTGACTTTC
.,TRBJ2-3,TRBV29-1,.,CSLRPRARDTDTQYF,TGCAGCTTACGACCCCGGGCCCGGGACACAGATACGCAGTATTTT
.,TRBJ1-2,TRBV5-1,TRBD1,CASSLGTGAPVYTF,TGCGCCAGCAGCTTGGGGACAGGGGCGCCGGTCTACACCTTC
.,TRBJ2-3,TRBV10-3,TRBD2,CAISALAGGQVDTQYF,TGTGCCATCAGTGCCCTAGCGGGGGGGCAGGTTGATACGCAGTATTTT
.,TRBJ1-6,TRBV6-2/TRBV6-3,.,CASSRPLSPLHF,TGTGCCAGCAGTCGCCCCCTTTCACCCCTCCACTTT
.,TRBJ1-2,TRBV7-9,TRBD1,CASSASGQGERNTF,TGTGCCAGCAGCGCCAGTGGCCAGGGGGAGAGGAACACCTTC
.,TRBJ1-3,TRBV2,.,CASRPMGTRSGNTIYF,TGTGCCAGCAGACCCATGGGCACACGCTCTGGAAACACCATATATTTT
.,TRBJ1-2,TRBV30,.,CAWSRKGSGGYGYTF,TGTGCCTGGAGCCGTAAGGGGTCCGGGGGCTATGGCTACACCTTC
.,TRBJ1-5,TRBV12-5,.,CASRKSTYSNQPQHF,TGTGCTAGCCGAAAGAGCACTTATAGCAATCAGCCCCAGCATTTT
few,TRBJ1-6,TRBV19,TRBD1,CASTSQTGDGSPLHF,TGTGCCAGTACCTCTCAAACAGGGGACGGTTCACCCCTCCACTTT
.,TRBJ2-1,TRBV24-1,TRBD2,CATRPSGGAHNEQFF,TGTGCCACCAGGCCTAGCGGGGGGGCCCACAATGAGCAGTTCTTC
few,TRBJ2-7,TRBV20-1,.,CSAREPGGQYF,TGCAGTGCTAGGGAGCCGGGTGGGCAGTACTTC
.,TRBJ2-1,TRBV6-5,.,CASRGDTFSYNEQFF,TGTGCCAGCAGAGGGGACACCTTCTCCTACAATGAGCAGTTCTTC
.,TRBJ2-7,TRBV4-1,.,CASSQEGPTYEQYF,TGCGCCAGCAGCCAGGAGGGACCCACCTACGAGCAGTACTTC
.,TRBJ2-3,TRBV10-3,.,CAISGRSDTQYF,TGTGCCATCAGTGGCCGGTCAGATACGCAGTATTTT
.,TRBJ2-1,TRBV7-2,.,CASSLDGGPDEQFF,TGTGCCAGCAGCTTAGACGGGGGCCCCGACGAGCAGTTCTTC
.,TRBJ1-5,TRBV7-8,.,CASSPGRWEGSQPQHF,TGTGCCAGCAGCCCGGGTAGGTGGGAGGGCAGTCAGCCCCAGCATTTT
.,TRBJ2-3,TRBV7-2,TRBD2,CASSGPTSGGAGDTQYF,TGTGCCAGCAGCGGGCCGACTAGCGGGGGGGCCGGAGATACGCAGTATTTT
.,TRBJ2-1,TRBV5-5,.,CASSLGLDNEQFF,TGTGCCAGCAGCTTGGGACTAGACAATGAGCAGTTCTTC
.,TRBJ1-1,TRBV3-1/TRBV3-2,.,CASSQIRNTEAFF,TGTGCCAGCAGCCAAATCCGTAACACTGAAGCTTTCTTT
.,TRBJ2-7,TRBV6-5,.,CASRPGTSPYEQYF,TGTGCCAGCAGACCCGGGACAAGCCCCTACGAGCAGTACTTC
.,TRBJ1-1,TRBV29-1,.,CSVEGRIMNTEAFF,TGCAGCGTGGAGGGCAGGATCATGAACACTGAAGCTTTCTTT
.,TRBJ2-3,TRBV5-1,TRBD2,CASSLGVLAGGFTSTDTQYF,TGCGCCAGCAGCTTGGGAGTGTTAGCGGGGGGCTTCACTAGCACAGATACGCAGTATTTT
.,TRBJ1-2,TRBV6-1,.,CASSENLGRGYTF,TGTGCCAGCAGTGAAAACCTAGGGAGAGGCTACACCTTC
.,TRBJ2-7,TRBV5-4,.,CASSLSNEQYF,TGTGCCAGCAGCTTATCTAACGAGCAGTACTTC
.,TRBJ2-7,TRBV4-1,TRBD1,CASSHQEQGGYEQYF,TGCGCCAGCAGCCACCAGGAACAGGGGGGCTACGAGCAGTACTTC
.,TRBJ2-7,TRBV7-2,TRBD2,CASSLTSGTYEQYF,TGTGCCAGCAGCTTAACTAGCGGCACCTACGAGCAGTACTTC
.,TRBJ2-7,TRBV5-1,.,CASSVQNLSSYEQYF,TGCGCCAGCAGCGTGCAAAACTTGAGCTCCTACGAGCAGTACTTC
.,TRBJ1-2,TRBV5-8,TRBD1,CASSWGQGAPNGYTF,TGTGCCAGCAGCTGGGGACAGGGGGCGCCCAATGGCTACACCTTC
.,TRBJ1-1,TRBV5-4,TRBD1,CASSLGTGVLTEAFF,TGTGCCAGCAGCTTAGGGACAGGGGTGTTAACTGAAGCTTTCTTT
.,TRBJ2-5,TRBV7-2,TRBD1,CASSPGTGGLETQYF,TGTGCCAGCAGCCCCGGTACAGGGGGCTTAGAGACCCAGTACTTC
.,TRBJ1-1,TRBV2,TRBD1,CASSDLTGDFTEAFF,TGTGCCAGCAGTGACCTGACAGGGGACTTCACTGAAGCTTTCTTT
once,TRBJ1-1,TRBV7-2,.,CASSPRHLAGTEAFF,TGTGCCAGCAGCCCACGACATCTTGCTGGGACTGAAGCTTTCTTT
.,TRBJ2-3,TRBV5-1,TRBD1,CASRTGQGGFSTDTQYF,TGCGCCAGCAGAACGGGACAGGGGGGATTTAGCACAGATACGCAGTATTTT
.,TRBJ2-5,TRBV5-4,TRBD1,CASSRPTGGLRETQYF,TGTGCCAGCAGCCGACCGACAGGGGGCTTACGGGAGACCCAGTACTTC
few,TRBJ1-2,TRBV27,TRBD1,CASGGTGEIEGYTF,TGTGCCAGCGGTGGGACAGGGGAGATTGAGGGCTACACCTTC
.,TRBJ2-1,TRBV12-3/TRBV12-4,.,CASITAGVNEQFF,TGTGCCAGCATTACCGCAGGGGTCAATGAGCAGTTCTTC
.,TRBJ2-2,TRBV25-1,.,CASGGTGELFF,TGTGCCAGCGGAGGAACCGGGGAGCTGTTTTTT
.,TRBJ1-2,TRBV6-4,TRBD1,CASSGQGRSGYTF,TGTGCCAGCAGTGGACAGGGAAGGAGCGGCTACACCTTC
.,TRBJ1-6,TRBV3-1/TRBV3-2,.,CASSQDLQNSPLHF,TGTGCCAGCAGCCAAGATCTTCAGAATTCACCCCTCCACTTT
.,TRBJ2-3,TRBV9,TRBD2,CASSASSGTTDTQYF,TGTGCCAGCAGCGCTTCTAGCGGGACTACAGATACGCAGTATTTT
.,TRBJ2-1,TRBV15,TRBD2,CATSRDPGRGGAYNEQFF,TGCGCCACCAGCAGAGATCCGGGGCGGGGGGGCGCCTACAATGAGCAGTTCTTC
.,TRBJ2-1,TRBV7-6,.,CASSLDKFSEQFF,TGTGCCAGCAGCTTAGACAAGTTCTCTGAGCAGTTCTTC
.,TRBJ2-3,TRBV2,.,CASSRIQGPDTQYF,TGTGCCAGCAGTCGGATTCAGGGGCCAGATACGCAGTATTTT
.,TRBJ1-2,TRBV7-9,.,CASSSGSGQLYGYTF,TGTGCCAGCAGCTCCGGGTCCGGTCAACTCTATGGCTACACCTTC
.,TRBJ2-7,TRBV10-1,TRBD1,CASSTNRGTYEQYF,TGCGCCAGCAGTACCAACAGGGGAACCTACGAGCAGTACTTC
.,TRBJ1-2,TRBV5-6,.,CASAPIGRDGYTF,TGTGCCAGCGCCCCTATTGGTAGAGATGGCTACACCTTC
many,TRBJ2-2,TRBV7-9,.,CASSLAGELFF,TGTGCCAGCAGCTTAGCAGGGGAGCTGTTTTTT
.,TRBJ1-2,TRBV6-2/TRBV6-3,.,CASSYSPGLHGYTF,TGTGCCAGCAGTTACTCGCCAGGGCTGCATGGCTACACCTTC
.,TRBJ2-1,TRBV11-3,.,CASSPPGALYNEQFF,TGTGCCAGCAGCCCCCCCGGGGCGTTATACAATGAGCAGTTCTTC
.,TRBJ1-2,TRBV3-1/TRBV3-2,TRBD1,CASSQYDREVGGYTF,TGTGCCAGCAGCCAGTACGACAGGGAAGTAGGAGGCTACACCTTC
.,TRBJ2-7,TRBV7-6,TRBD2,CASSLGGGGYEQYF,TGTGCCAGCAGCTTAGGCGGGGGGGGATACGAGCAGTACTTC
.,TRBJ2-2,TRBV19,.,CASSIRQWSNTGELFF,TGTGCCAGTAGTATAAGACAGTGGTCCAACACCGGGGAGCTGTTTTTT
.,TRBJ2-7,TRBV30,TRBD1,CAWSNGGRDRGRYEQYF,TGTGCCTGGAGTAACGGGGGGCGGGACAGGGGGCGATACGAGCAGTACTTC
.,TRBJ2-3,TRBV3-1/TRBV3-2,.,CASSFQGTDTQYF,TGTGCCAGCAGCTTTCAGGGAACAGATACGCAGTATTTT
few,TRBJ1-1,TRBV2,.,CASAWQGETEAFF,TGTGCCAGCGCTTGGCAGGGTGAGACTGAAGCTTTCTTT
.,TRBJ2-3,TRBV9,TRBD2,CASSVAGSGGNTDTQYF,TGTGCCAGCAGCGTAGCGGGTAGCGGGGGCAACACAGATACGCAGTATTTT